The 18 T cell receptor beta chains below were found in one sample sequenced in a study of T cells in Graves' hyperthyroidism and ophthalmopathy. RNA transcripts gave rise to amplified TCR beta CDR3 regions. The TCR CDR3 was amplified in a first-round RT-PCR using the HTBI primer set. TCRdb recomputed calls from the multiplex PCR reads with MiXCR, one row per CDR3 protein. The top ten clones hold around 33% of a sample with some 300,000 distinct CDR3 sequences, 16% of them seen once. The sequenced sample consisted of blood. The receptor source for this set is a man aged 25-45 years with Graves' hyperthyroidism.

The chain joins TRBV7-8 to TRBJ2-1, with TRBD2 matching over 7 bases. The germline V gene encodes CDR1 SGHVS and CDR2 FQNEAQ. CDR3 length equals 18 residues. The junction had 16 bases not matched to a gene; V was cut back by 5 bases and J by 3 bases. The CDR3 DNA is TGTGCCAGCAGCCTACGCCCCTTAGGACTAGTAGGCTACAATGAGCAGTTCTTC. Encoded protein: CASSLRPLGLVGYNEQFF.

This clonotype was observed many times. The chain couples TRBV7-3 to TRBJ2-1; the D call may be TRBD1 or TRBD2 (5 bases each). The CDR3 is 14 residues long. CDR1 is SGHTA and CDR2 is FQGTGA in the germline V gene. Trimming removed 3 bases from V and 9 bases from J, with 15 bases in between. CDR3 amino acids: CASSFPGAAGEQFF. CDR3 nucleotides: TGTGCCAGCAGCTTCCCCGGGGCTGCAGGTGAGCAGTTCTTC.

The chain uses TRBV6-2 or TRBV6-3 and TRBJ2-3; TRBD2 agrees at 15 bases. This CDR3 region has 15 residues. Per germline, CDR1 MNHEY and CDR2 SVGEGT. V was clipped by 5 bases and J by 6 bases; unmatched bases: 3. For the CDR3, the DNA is TGTGCCAGCAGTGGGACTAGCGGGAGGTCGGATACGCAGTATTTT. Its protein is CASSGTSGRSDTQYF.

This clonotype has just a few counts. CDR3 amino acids: CASSWGDRNDEQYF. In nucleotides, the CDR3 is TGCGCCAGCAGCTGGGGGGACCGGAATGACGAGCAGTACTTC. The chain has TRBV5-1 and TRBJ2-7; tentatively, D is TRBD2 (6 bases). CDR1 is SGHRS, CDR2 YFSETQ, per germline. Trimming shortened V by 3 bases and J by 5 bases, and 15 bases separated the two germline ends. CDR3 length: 14 amino acids.

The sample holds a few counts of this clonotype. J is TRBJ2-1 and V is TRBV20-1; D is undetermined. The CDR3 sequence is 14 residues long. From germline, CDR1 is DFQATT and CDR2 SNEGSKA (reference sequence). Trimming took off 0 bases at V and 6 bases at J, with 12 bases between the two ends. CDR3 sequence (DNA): TGCAGTGCTAGAGATCCCCGGAGAGCCAATGAGCAGTTCTTC. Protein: CSARDPRRANEQFF.

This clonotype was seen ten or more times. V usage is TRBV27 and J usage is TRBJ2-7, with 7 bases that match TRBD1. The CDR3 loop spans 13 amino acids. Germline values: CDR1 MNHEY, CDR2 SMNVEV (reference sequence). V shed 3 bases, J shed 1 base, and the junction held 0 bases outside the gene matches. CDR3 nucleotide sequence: TGTGCCAGCAGTTTGACAGGGTCCTACGAGCAGTACTTC. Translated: CASSLTGSYEQYF.

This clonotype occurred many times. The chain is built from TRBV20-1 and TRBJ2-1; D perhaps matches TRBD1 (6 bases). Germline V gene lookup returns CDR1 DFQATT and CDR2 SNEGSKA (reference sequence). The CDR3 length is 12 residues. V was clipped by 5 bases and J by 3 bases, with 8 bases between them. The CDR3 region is CSARQVYNEQFF. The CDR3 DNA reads TGCAGTGCTCGACAGGTCTACAATGAGCAGTTCTTC.

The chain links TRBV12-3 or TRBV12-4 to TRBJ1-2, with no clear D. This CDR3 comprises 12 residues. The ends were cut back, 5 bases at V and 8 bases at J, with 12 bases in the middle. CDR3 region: CASSDRSVGYTF. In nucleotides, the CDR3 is TGTGCCAGCAGTGATAGATCAGTCGGCTACACCTTC.

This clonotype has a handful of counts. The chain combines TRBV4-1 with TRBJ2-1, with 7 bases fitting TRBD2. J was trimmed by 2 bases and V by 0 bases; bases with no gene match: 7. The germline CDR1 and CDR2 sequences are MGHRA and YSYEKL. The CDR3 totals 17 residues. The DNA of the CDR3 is TGCGCCAGCAGCCAAGATCGGAGAGCGGGAACCTACAATGAGCAGTTCTTC. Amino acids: CASSQDRRAGTYNEQFF.

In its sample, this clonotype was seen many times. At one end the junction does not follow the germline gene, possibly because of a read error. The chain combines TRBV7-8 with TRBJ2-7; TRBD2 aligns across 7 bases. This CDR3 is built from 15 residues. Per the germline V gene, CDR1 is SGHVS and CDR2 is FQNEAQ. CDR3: CASSFERGTFYGQYF. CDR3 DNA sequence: TGTGCCAGCAGCTTCGAGCGGGGAACCTTCTACGGGCAGTACTTC.

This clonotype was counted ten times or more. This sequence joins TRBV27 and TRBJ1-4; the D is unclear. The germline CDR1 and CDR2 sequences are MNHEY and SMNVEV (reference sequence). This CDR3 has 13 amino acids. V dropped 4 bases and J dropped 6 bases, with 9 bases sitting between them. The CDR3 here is CASSSTVDEKLFF. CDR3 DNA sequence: TGTGCCAGCAGTTCTACCGTGGATGAAAAACTGTTTTTT.

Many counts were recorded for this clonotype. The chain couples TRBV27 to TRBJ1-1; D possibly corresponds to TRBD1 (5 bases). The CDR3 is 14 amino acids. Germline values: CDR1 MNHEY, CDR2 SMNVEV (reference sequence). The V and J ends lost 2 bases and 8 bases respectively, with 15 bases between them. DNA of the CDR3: TGTGCCAGCAGTTTAAGGGGCATTCGGCCAGAAGCTTTCTTT. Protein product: CASSLRGIRPEAFF.

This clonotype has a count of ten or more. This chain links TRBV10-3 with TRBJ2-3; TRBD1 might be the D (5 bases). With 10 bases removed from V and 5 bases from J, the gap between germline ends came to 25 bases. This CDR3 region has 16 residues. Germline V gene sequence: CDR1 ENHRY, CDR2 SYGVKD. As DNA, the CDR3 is TGTGCCACCAAACCGGACAAGGCAACTTTCCAAGATACGCAGTATTTT. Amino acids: CATKPDKATFQDTQYF.

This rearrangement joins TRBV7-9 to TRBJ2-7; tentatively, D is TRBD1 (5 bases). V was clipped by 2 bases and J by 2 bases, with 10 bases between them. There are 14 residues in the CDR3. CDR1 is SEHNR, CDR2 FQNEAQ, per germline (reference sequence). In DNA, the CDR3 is TGTGCCAGCAGCTTAATGGAACAGGCCTACGAGCAGTACTTC. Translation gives CASSLMEQAYEQYF.

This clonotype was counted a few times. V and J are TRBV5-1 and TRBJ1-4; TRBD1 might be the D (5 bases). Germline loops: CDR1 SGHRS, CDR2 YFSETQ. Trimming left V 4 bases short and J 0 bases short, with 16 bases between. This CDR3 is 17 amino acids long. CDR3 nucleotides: TGCGCCAGCAGCCCCCGGGGGGGACTTACAACTAATGAAAAACTGTTTTTT. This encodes CASSPRGGLTTNEKLFF.

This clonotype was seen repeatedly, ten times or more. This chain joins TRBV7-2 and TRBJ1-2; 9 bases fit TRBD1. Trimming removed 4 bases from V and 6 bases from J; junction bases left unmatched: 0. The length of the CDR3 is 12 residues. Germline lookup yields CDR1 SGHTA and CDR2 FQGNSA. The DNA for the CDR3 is TGTGCCAGCAGCTGGACAGGGGATGGCTACACCTTC. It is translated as CASSWTGDGYTF.

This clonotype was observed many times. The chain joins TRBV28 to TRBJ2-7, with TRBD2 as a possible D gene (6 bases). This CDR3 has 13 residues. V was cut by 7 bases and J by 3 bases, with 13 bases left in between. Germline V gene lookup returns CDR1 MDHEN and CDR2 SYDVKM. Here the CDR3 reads CASTGGTHYEQYF. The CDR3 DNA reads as TGTGCCAGCACCGGCGGGACTCACTACGAGCAGTACTTC.

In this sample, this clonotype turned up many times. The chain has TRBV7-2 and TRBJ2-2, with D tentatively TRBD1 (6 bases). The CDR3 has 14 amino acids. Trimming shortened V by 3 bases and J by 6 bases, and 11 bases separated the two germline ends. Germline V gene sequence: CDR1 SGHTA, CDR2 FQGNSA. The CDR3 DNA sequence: TGTGCCAGCAGCTTTAATTCAGGGGCCGGGGAGCTGTTTTTT. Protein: CASSFNSGAGELFF. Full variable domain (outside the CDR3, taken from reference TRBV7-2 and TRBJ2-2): GAGVSQSPSNKVTEKGKDVELRCDPISGHTALYWYRQSLGQGLEFLIYFQGNSAPDKSGLPSDRFSAERTGGSVSTLTIQRTQQEDSAVYLCASSFNSGAGELFFGEGSRLTVL.